The 9 T cell receptor beta chains given below trace back to one sample, sequenced in a study of blood T cell repertoires in COVID-19. Assay used: immunoSEQ multiplex PCR; TCRdb lists only in-frame clones, some missing. The table shows over 300,000 clones, with 90% occurring only once. Sequenced sample: peripheral blood. The receptors were sampled from a man aged 18 to 30 with active or convalescent COVID-19.

This clone appeared once. This chain links TRBV6-5 with TRBJ1-6; 7 positions match TRBD1. The germline gives CDR1 MNHEY, CDR2 SVGAGI. With V trimmed by 0 bases and J by 7 bases, 6 bases remained unmatched. The CDR3 length is 16 residues. CDR3 sequence reads: CASSYSSDRLNSPLHF. The CDR3 nucleotides are TGTGCCAGCAGTTACTCTTCGGACAGGTTGAATTCACCCCTCCACTTT.

The CDR3 DNA is TGTGCCAGCAGTTGGACAGGCGACGGCTATGGCTACACCTTC. Translated: CASSWTGDGYGYTF. The chain combines TRBV6-2 or TRBV6-3 with TRBJ1-2; 7 bases line up with TRBD1. There are 14 residues in the CDR3. Germline CDR1 MNHEY, CDR2 SVGEGT. After removal of 4 bases from V and 4 bases from J, the junction contained 6 bases not matched to a gene.

This clone is a singleton in its sample. For the CDR3, the DNA is TGTGCCAGCAGTGCATCCGGGACAAACACCGGGGAGCTGTTTTTT. Its protein product is CASSASGTNTGELFF. This chain joins TRBV28 and TRBJ2-2; a weak D match, TRBD1 (6 bases). CDR1 and CDR2 (germline): MDHEN, SYDVKM. The CDR3 covers 15 residues. V was clipped by 5 bases and J by 2 bases, with 12 bases between them.

This rearrangement joins TRBV6-2 or TRBV6-3 to TRBJ1-2; unclear D gene. The V end lost 3 bases, the J end lost 4 bases, and 15 bases lay between the germline ends. The germline gives CDR1 MNHEY, CDR2 SVGEGT. This CDR3 region has 15 residues. The CDR3 DNA reads as TGTGCCAGCAGTTATGGAGGGTTGGCTTTCTATGGCTACACCTTC. Translation gives CASSYGGLAFYGYTF.

The chain joins TRBV19 to TRBJ2-7, with TRBD1 identical over 12 bases. V lost 1 base and J lost 0; bases outside the gene matches: 4. CDR1 is LNHDA and CDR2 is SQIVND in the germline V gene (reference sequence). CDR3 length: 17 residues. The CDR3 here is CASSIAGGQGASYEQYF. For the CDR3, the DNA is TGTGCCAGTAGTATAGCTGGGGGACAGGGGGCCTCCTACGAGCAGTACTTC.

This chain links TRBV28 with TRBJ1-4; D unresolved. The ends were cut back, 8 bases at V and 8 bases at J, with 9 bases in the middle. CDR3 length: 11 amino acids. Germline loops: CDR1 MDHEN, CDR2 SYDVKM. For the CDR3, the DNA is TGTGCCAGCGACACGGGGGAAAAACTGTTTTTT. Residues: CASDTGEKLFF.

This clone came up once. The rearrangement joins TRBV7-2 to TRBJ2-2; weak D call: TRBD2 (6 bases). There are 15 residues in the CDR3. Trimming removed 1 base at V and 6 bases at J, with 12 bases between. Germline assignment: CDR1 SGHTA and CDR2 FQGNSA. CDR3 sequence reads: CASSLDGGKAGELFF. CDR3 sequence (DNA): TGTGCCAGCAGCTTAGATGGCGGGAAGGCCGGGGAGCTGTTTTTT.

This sequence joins TRBV2 and TRBJ1-3; D is unresolved. CDR3 length: 12 amino acids. Deletions cut 8 bases from V and 0 bases from J, with 5 bases between. In germline, CDR1 is SNHLY, CDR2 FYNNEI. CDR3 sequence: CASGSSGNTIYF. In DNA form, the CDR3 reads TGTGCCAGCGGGAGCTCTGGAAACACCATATATTTT. Together with reference TRBV2 and TRBJ1-3, the CDR3 gives the full variable domain: EPEVTQTPSHQVTQMGQEVILRCVPISNHLYFYWYRQILGQKVEFLVSFYNNEISEKSEIFDDQFSVERPDGSNFTLKIRSTKLEDSAMYFCASGSSGNTIYFGEGSWLTVV.

The CDR3 nucleotides read TGTGCCAGTAGTAACAGCGGCTCCTACAATGAGCAGTTCTTC. Translated: CASSNSGSYNEQFF. J is TRBJ2-1 and V is TRBV19; D is perhaps TRBD2 (5 bases). The V gene's germline CDR1 is LNHDA and CDR2 SQIVND (reference sequence). Trimming removed 4 bases from V and 0 bases from J, with 7 bases in between. This CDR3 is built from 14 residues.